A few counts support the clone carrying this T cell receptor beta chain. Its antigen is currently unknown. Described time point: patch test 1, 2 weeks after DPC sensitization. The treatment: therapeutic diphenylcyclopropenone sensitization with weekly scalp DPC. This sample was taken from a study of human T cells and chemical hapten exposure. Study background: For sensitization, 2% DPC was applied to an approximately 2 cm by approximately 2 cm patch of upper inner arm skin. Patients had diphenylcyclopropenone applied to the scalp weekly throughout the approximately 25-week study.

General study results and limits: Correlating positively with patch test score were the PT1 expanded TCR counts.

One entry per CDR3 protein results from TCRdb running MiXCR on the RACE reads. The sample consists of 95,000 to 150,000 distinct CDR3 sequences, roughly 13% of them appearing once. The sequenced sample was whole blood, obtained in connection with sensitization to the hapten diphenylcyclopropenone (DPC). The sequence derives from a man between 18 and 29 years old with alopecia areata. Some clones in this sample may be carry-over from other donors' samples.

CDR3 protein: CASSLSGGLTQETQYF. In nucleotides, the CDR3 is TGTGCCAGCAGCTTATCGGGGGGACTGACACAAGAGACCCAGTACTTC. The gene calls are TRBV7-6 and TRBJ2-5, with TRBD2 matching 7 bases. This CDR3 contains 16 residues. Per the germline V gene, CDR1 is SGHVS and CDR2 is FNYEAQ. J lost 2 bases, V lost 2 bases, and 8 bases had no gene match.